The 29 T cell receptor beta chains below were found in one sample sequenced in a study of T cell responses to AZD1222 COVID-19 vaccine. TCRdb's copy holds only in-frame clones and misses some; the assay was immunoSEQ multiplex PCR. The sample shows 200,000 or so clones, roughly 88% of them seen only once. The sample in question was peripheral blood, obtained on day 0 of AZD1222 vaccination. These receptors were taken from an adult in good health.

This clone has a single count. The chain links TRBV7-9 to TRBJ2-7; 7 nucleotides agree with TRBD2. Unmatched junction bases numbered 10, after V lost 5 bases and J lost 0 bases. Per germline, CDR1 SEHNR and CDR2 FQNEAQ (reference sequence). This CDR3 has 16 residues. The CDR3 DNA reads as TGTGCCAGCAGCCGACCGGGGAGGGAATCCTCCTACGAGCAGTACTTC. Amino acids: CASSRPGRESSYEQYF.

This chain uses TRBV3-1 (or the pseudogene TRBV3-2) with TRBJ1-1, with no clear D. CDR1 is LGHDT and CDR2 is YNNKEL in the germline V gene (reference sequence). The V end lost 4 bases, the J end lost 0 bases, and 15 bases lay between the germline ends. This CDR3 comprises 16 residues. The CDR3 DNA is TGTGCCAGCAGCCCACCCTGGACGGGCATGAACACTGAAGCTTTCTTT. Residues: CASSPPWTGMNTEAFF.

This clone was recorded only once. V usage is TRBV4-2 and J usage is TRBJ2-7; 11 bases are shared with TRBD2. Looked up from germline, CDR1 is LGHNA and CDR2 is YNFKEQ. CDR3 length: 16 amino acids. The V segment lost 0 bases and the J segment 7 bases; nucleotides outside the gene matches: 8. The CDR3 protein is CASSQDALAGVLEQYF. The DNA for the CDR3 is TGTGCCAGCAGCCAAGATGCACTAGCGGGGGTATTGGAGCAGTACTTC.

This clone was counted a single time. The V and J genes are TRBV28 and TRBJ2-7; 7 bases fit TRBD1. The CDR3 sequence is 13 residues long. The J segment lost 3 bases and the V segment lost 5 bases, leaving 4 bases of the junction unmatched. Germline V CDR1 and CDR2: MDHEN, SYDVKM. This chain's CDR3 is CASSPRQGYEQYF. As DNA, the CDR3 is TGTGCCAGCAGTCCCCGACAGGGCTACGAGCAGTACTTC.

V and J are TRBV2 and TRBJ1-5, with a weak D call TRBD1 (6 bases). Trimming pared 5 bases from V and 5 bases from J, leaving 13 bases between. CDR1 and CDR2 (germline): SNHLY, FYNNEI. There are 14 residues in the CDR3. The CDR3 is CASSRQVGDQPQHF. CDR3 DNA: TGTGCCAGCAGTCGACAGGTGGGGGATCAGCCCCAGCATTTT.

This chain connects TRBV5-5 to TRBJ2-7, with a weak D call TRBD1 (5 bases). This CDR3 is built from 15 residues. Germline V gives CDR1 SGHKS, CDR2 YYEKEE (reference sequence). Trimming took off 3 bases at V and 5 bases at J, with 18 bases between the two ends. The CDR3 region has the DNA TGTGCCAGCAGCTATACCGGACACTTGTACGACGAGCAGTACTTC. Translated: CASSYTGHLYDEQYF. The full variable domain, with the rest looked up from reference TRBV5-5 and TRBJ2-7, is DAGVTQSPTHLIKTRGQQVTLRCSPISGHKSVSWYQQVLGQGPQFIFQYYEKEERGRGNFPDRFSARQFPNYSSELNVNALLLGDSALYLCASSYTGHLYDEQYFGPGTRLTVT.

V usage is TRBV5-6 and J usage is TRBJ1-3, with D hard to call. In germline, CDR1 is SGHDT, CDR2 YYEEEE. The CDR3 length is 13 residues. Trimming cost V 1 base and J 4 bases, with 6 bases left between them. The CDR3 spells CASSLSGGNTIYF. The CDR3 DNA is TGTGCCAGCAGCTTGTCAGGAGGAAACACCATATATTTT.

This clone was seen only once. The J gene is TRBJ2-3, the V gene TRBV4-3; TRBD2 aligns across 11 bases. The CDR3 consists of 16 residues. Germline V gives CDR1 LGHNA, CDR2 YSLEER. Trimming cost V 4 bases and J 2 bases; bases outside gene matches: 5. CDR3 loop: CASSRGLAVDTDTQYF. CDR3 DNA sequence: TGCGCCAGCAGCCGGGGACTAGCGGTTGACACAGATACGCAGTATTTT.

The genes are TRBV4-1 and TRBJ1-2; no clear D. There are 16 residues in the CDR3. V was pared by 0 bases and J by 2 bases, with 13 bases between. Germline values: CDR1 MGHRA, CDR2 YSYEKL. CDR3 coding DNA: TGCGCCAGCAGCCAAGATGGGAGAGGATTCAACTATGGCTACACCTTC. It encodes CASSQDGRGFNYGYTF.

The rearrangement uses TRBV6-5 and TRBJ2-7, with 9 nucleotides matching TRBD1. Germline CDR1 is MNHEY and CDR2 is SVGAGI. The CDR3 extends over 15 amino acids. V gave up 4 bases and J gave up 4 bases; unmatched junction bases: 8. The CDR3 DNA is TGTGCCAGCAGTTCCCCGGGACAGGGTCGATACGAGCAGTACTTC. It yields the protein CASSSPGQGRYEQYF.

This chain uses TRBV9 with TRBJ1-3; tentatively, D is TRBD1 (6 bases). This CDR3 is 13 amino acids long. V was clipped by 3 bases and J by 4 bases, with 8 bases between them. The V gene's germline CDR1 is SGDLS and CDR2 YYNGEE. The CDR3 region is CASSDTGGNTIYF. The CDR3 bases are TGTGCCAGCAGCGATACAGGGGGAAACACCATATATTTT. The complete variable domain, with remaining parts taken from reference TRBV9 and TRBJ1-3, reads DSGVTQTPKHLITATGQRVTLRCSPRSGDLSVYWYQQSLDQGLQFLIQYYNGEERAKGNILERFSAQQFPDLHSELNLSSLELGDSALYFCASSDTGGNTIYFGEGSWLTVV.

CDR3 coding DNA: TGTGCCAGCAGCTTGAGGGTCACTGAAGCTTTCTTT. Translating gives CASSLRVTEAFF. The chain has TRBV5-6 and TRBJ1-1; no firm D call. V shed 1 base and J shed 4 bases, with 5 bases lying between them. This CDR3 is built from 12 residues. Looked up from germline, CDR1 is SGHDT and CDR2 is YYEEEE.

The chain employs TRBV5-5 and TRBJ1-6; D unclear. Germline CDR1 reads SGHKS; CDR2 reads YYEKEE (reference sequence). Trimming stripped 4 bases from V and 3 bases from J, with 11 bases between. CDR3 size: 15 residues. The CDR3 bases are TGTGCCAGCAGCGAGGGCACCCTCTATAATTCACCCCTCCACTTT. Its translation: CASSEGTLYNSPLHF.

V is TRBV7-2 and J is TRBJ1-4; 8 bases fit TRBD1. The CDR3 totals 15 residues. With 2 bases clipped from V and 6 bases from J, the junction kept 5 bases outside the gene matches. Germline values: CDR1 SGHTA, CDR2 FQGNSA. The CDR3 spells CASSLLGTGDEKLFF. The DNA for the CDR3 is TGTGCCAGCAGCTTATTAGGGACAGGAGATGAAAAACTGTTTTTT.

The chain recombines TRBV11-2 with TRBJ2-2, with D perhaps being TRBD1 or TRBD2 (5 bases each). CDR1 is SGHAT, CDR2 FQNNGV, per germline. The CDR3 runs 14 residues. Between the trimmed V and J ends, which lost 4 bases and 1 base, there was a span of 7 bases. The CDR3 loop is CASSWDGNTGELFF. DNA of the CDR3: TGTGCCAGCAGCTGGGACGGGAACACCGGGGAGCTGTTTTTT.

The genes are TRBV3-1 (or the pseudogene TRBV3-2) and TRBJ1-1; unclear D gene. V was cut by 5 bases and J by 6 bases, with 13 bases left in between. The CDR3 runs to 13 residues. Per the germline V gene, CDR1 is LGHDT and CDR2 is YNNKEL (reference sequence). CDR3 bases: TGTGCCAGCAGCAGCTTACAGAGCGCTGAAGCTTTCTTT. Protein: CASSSLQSAEAFF.

The chain employs TRBV19 and TRBJ1-2; no definite D call. This CDR3 spans 15 amino acids. V shed 3 bases and J shed 0 bases, with 11 bases lying between them. CDR1 is LNHDA and CDR2 is SQIVND in the germline V gene (reference sequence). CDR3 nucleotide sequence: TGTGCCAGTAGTATCGGTCTTCTTCCTAACTATGGCTACACCTTC. Its translation: CASSIGLLPNYGYTF. Full variable domain (remainder filled in from reference TRBV19 and TRBJ1-2): DGGITQSPKYLFRKEGQNVTLSCEQNLNHDAMYWYRQDPGQGLRLIYYSQIVNDFQKGDIAEGYSVSREKKESFPLTVTSAQKNPTAFYLCASSIGLLPNYGYTFGSGTRLTVV.

V gene TRBV5-1 combines with J gene TRBJ2-1, with TRBD2 matching over 8 bases. The V and J ends lost 1 base and 3 bases, in that order; junction bases with no gene match: 3. The CDR3 covers 15 residues. Germline values: CDR1 SGHRS, CDR2 YFSETQ. This CDR3 is CASSLTSGVYNEQFF. The CDR3 DNA is TGCGCCAGCAGCTTGACTAGCGGAGTCTACAATGAGCAGTTCTTC.

This chain links TRBV7-9 with TRBJ1-2; TRBD1 matches 7 bases. CDR3 size: 13 residues. The germline V gene encodes CDR1 SEHNR and CDR2 FQNEAQ (reference sequence). Trimming removed 5 bases from V and 8 bases from J; junction bases left unmatched: 8. The CDR3 region has the DNA TGTGCCAGCAGCCCGCGACAGGGATTCGGCTACACCTTC. Amino acid sequence: CASSPRQGFGYTF.

Details on this clone: An end of the junction does not agree with germline; a read error may underlie this. The V call is TRBV5-5, the J call TRBJ1-4; no reliable D call. Germline V gene data show CDR1 as SGHKS and CDR2 as YYEKEE (reference sequence). The length of the CDR3 is 15 residues. The CDR3, as DNA: TGTGCCAGCTGCTTGGTTGGAACCTCTAATGAAAAACTGTTTTTT. It specifies CASCLVGTSNEKLFF.

The chain joins TRBV5-4 to TRBJ2-5, with unresolved D. Germline CDR1 SGHNT, CDR2 YYREEE (reference sequence). The germline V and J ends were trimmed by 4 bases and 3 bases, with 10 bases remaining between them. The CDR3 extends over 13 amino acids. The CDR3: CASSPADEETQYF. The CDR3, as DNA: TGTGCCAGCAGCCCGGCTGATGAAGAGACCCAGTACTTC.

The CDR3, as DNA: TGTGCCAGCTCCCCCGGGAGAGAGACCCAGTACTTC. Protein: CASSPGRETQYF. The chain links TRBV2 to TRBJ2-5; maybe TRBD2 (6 bases). The CDR3 covers 12 residues. Germline V gene sequence: CDR1 SNHLY, CDR2 FYNNEI. Trimming took 8 bases from V and 4 from J, leaving 11 bases between them.

A word on this clone: The sample has other DNA sequences that encode this CDR3 too. This chain joins TRBV19 and TRBJ2-1; D is undetermined. The CDR3 runs to 12 residues. Trimming took 3 bases from V and 9 from J, leaving 9 bases between them. Germline assignment: CDR1 LNHDA and CDR2 SQIVND (reference sequence). This chain's CDR3 is CASSIRAGEQFF. The CDR3 nucleotides read TGTGCCAGTAGTATTCGTGCCGGTGAGCAGTTCTTC.

In DNA, the CDR3 is TGTGCCGGGGGGGGTGGTTATGGCTACACCTTC. Encoded protein: CAGGGGYGYTF. This chain joins TRBV28 and TRBJ1-2; the D gene is possibly TRBD1 (5 bases). Germline V gene lookup returns CDR1 MDHEN and CDR2 SYDVKM. The CDR3 spans 11 residues. The ends were cut back, 11 bases at V and 5 bases at J, with 12 bases in the middle.

Concerning this clone: In the same sample, other DNA sequences code for this CDR3. The rearrangement links TRBV6-5 to TRBJ1-2; TRBD1 agrees at 7 bases. J gave up 8 bases and V 0 bases, and 3 bases lay outside the gene matches. This CDR3 is built from 13 residues. Per germline, CDR1 MNHEY and CDR2 SVGAGI. This CDR3 reads CASSYSTGYGYTF. The DNA of the CDR3 is TGTGCCAGCAGTTACTCGACAGGGTACGGCTACACCTTC.

V usage is TRBV29-1 and J usage is TRBJ1-1, with a weak D call TRBD1 (5 bases). V dropped 4 bases and J dropped 1 base, with 13 bases sitting between them. Germline CDR1 SQVTM, CDR2 ANQGSEA. The CDR3 loop spans 14 amino acids. CDR3 bases: TGCAGCGTTGGCCTCGGGACGGCGAACACTGAAGCTTTCTTT. Its translation: CSVGLGTANTEAFF.

As concerns this clone: The sample has other DNA sequences that encode this CDR3 too. The chain couples TRBV19 to TRBJ2-7; D is perhaps TRBD1 or TRBD2 (5 bases each). There are 13 residues in the CDR3. The V gene's germline CDR1 is LNHDA and CDR2 SQIVND (reference sequence). V lost 1 base and J 1 base, leaving 5 bases between the germline ends. CDR3: CASSIGGSYEQYF. The CDR3 DNA reads as TGTGCCAGTAGTATAGGGGGGTCCTACGAGCAGTACTTC.

This chain connects TRBV29-1 to TRBJ2-3, with 7 bases identical to TRBD1. Germline CDR1 is SQVTM and CDR2 is ANQGSEA. Trimming took 1 base from V and 1 from J; bases not matched to a gene: 8. The CDR3 contains 16 residues. The CDR3 loop reads CSVEVRGRYGTDTQYF. The DNA of the CDR3 is TGCAGCGTTGAAGTAAGGGGGCGGTATGGCACAGATACGCAGTATTTT.

V is TRBV7-7 and J is TRBJ2-7, with D possibly being TRBD2 (7 bases). The V gene lost 5 bases and the J gene lost 1 base, with 15 bases spanning the gap. CDR1 is SSHAT and CDR2 is FNYEAQ in the germline V gene (reference sequence). The CDR3 extends over 15 amino acids. CDR3 amino acids: CASSPYREGSYEQYF. The CDR3 region has the DNA TGTGCCAGCAGCCCCTACAGGGAGGGATCCTACGAGCAGTACTTC.